One and the same sample provided the 23 T cell receptor beta chains below, sequenced in a study of vaccination and CD4 T cells after COVID-19. The Oncomine TCR Beta short-read assay was what sequenced the DNA obtained from cultured CD4+ T cells. TCRdb independently ran MiXCR on the PCR reads; one entry per CDR3 protein. The repertoire holds about 20,000 distinct CDR3 sequences, with approximately 48% as singletons. Indicated treatment: 10-day PBMC culture with coronavirus spike peptide pools or control peptides (ViraFEST assay). These receptors lack a known antigen. Sequencing input: CD4+ T cells from blood, cultured in vitro. The source is a human donor who had recovered from COVID-19.

V is TRBV12-3 or TRBV12-4 and J is TRBJ2-5; D is possibly TRBD2 (5 bases). This CDR3 contains 13 residues. V was cut by 4 bases and J by 2 bases, with 8 bases left in between. CDR3 in DNA: TGTGCCAGCAGTTGGACTCAACAAGAGACCCAGTACTTC. The encoded protein is CASSWTQQETQYF.

This clonotype was recorded a few times. The chain employs TRBV28 and TRBJ2-7, with 10 nucleotides matching TRBD2. V shed 7 bases and J 3 bases; nucleotides not matched to a gene: 3. This CDR3 has 13 amino acids. CDR1 is MDHEN, CDR2 SYDVKM, per germline. The CDR3 DNA sequence: TGTGCCAGCACCACTAGCGGGAACTACGAGCAGTACTTC. It encodes CASTTSGNYEQYF. Full variable domain (rest looked up from reference TRBV28 and TRBJ2-7): DVKVTQSSRYLVKRTGEKVFLECVQDMDHENMFWYRQDPGLGLRLIYFSYDVKMKEKGDIPEGYSVSREKKERFSLILESASTNQTSMYLCASTTSGNYEQYFGPGTRLTVT.

J is TRBJ2-5 and V is TRBV5-4; 11 nucleotides match TRBD1. J was trimmed by 9 bases and V by 4 bases; bases with no gene match: 11. Germline lookup yields CDR1 SGHNT and CDR2 YYREEE (reference sequence). The CDR3 consists of 15 residues. The CDR3: CASSTGQGARSSQYF. The CDR3 coding sequence is TGTGCCAGCAGCACCGGACAGGGGGCCCGTTCGTCCCAGTACTTC.

This clonotype showed up just once. CDR3 sequence (DNA): TGTGCCAGCGGCCCCGGGACGAGCTCCTACGAGCAGTACTTC. Translating gives CASGPGTSSYEQYF. J is TRBJ2-7 and V is TRBV11-3; D is perhaps TRBD1 or TRBD2 (5 bases each). The germline V gene has CDR1 SGHNT and CDR2 YENEEA. V dropped 8 bases and J dropped 0 bases, with 14 bases sitting between them. This CDR3 has 14 residues.

The chain carries TRBV10-3 and TRBJ1-4; TRBD1 might be the D (5 bases). Trimming pared 6 bases from V and 2 bases from J, leaving 10 bases between. Germline lookup yields CDR1 ENHRY and CDR2 SYGVKD. The CDR3 loop spans 14 amino acids. CDR3 DNA: TGTGCCATCAGGGACGACAGTACTAATGAAAAACTGTTTTTT. Translated: CAIRDDSTNEKLFF.

The chain employs TRBV7-8 and TRBJ2-3; no clear D. CDR3 length: 12 amino acids. V lost 4 bases to trimming and J lost 5 bases, with 7 bases between them. The germline CDR1 and CDR2 sequences are SGHVS and FQNEAQ. The CDR3 spells CASSSTEDTQYF. The CDR3 nucleotides are TGTGCCAGCAGCTCTACAGAAGATACGCAGTATTTT.

This clonotype appeared a single time. The genes are TRBV5-4 and TRBJ1-3; 7 bases map to TRBD1. Germline loops: CDR1 SGHNT, CDR2 YYREEE (reference sequence). The CDR3 extends over 16 amino acids. V shed 3 bases and J 0 bases; nucleotides not matched to a gene: 6. The CDR3 nucleotides read TGTGCCAGCAGCTCCTCCGGGACAGTCTCTGGAAACACCATATATTTT. As protein: CASSSSGTVSGNTIYF.

This CDR3 reads CATSDLNHYQETQYF. In DNA, the CDR3 is TGTGCCACCAGTGATTTGAACCATTACCAAGAGACCCAGTACTTC. V and J are TRBV24-1 and TRBJ2-5; D call uncertain. The CDR3 sequence is 15 residues long. V lost 0 bases to trimming and J lost 0 bases, with 7 bases between them. In germline, CDR1 is KGHDR, CDR2 SFDVKD.

The gene calls are TRBV20-1 and TRBJ2-1; 8 bases are a match to TRBD1. V dropped 2 bases and J dropped 4; count of bases not matched to a gene: 10. This CDR3 region has 16 residues. Germline V gene sequence: CDR1 DFQATT, CDR2 SNEGSKA (reference sequence). CDR3 DNA: TGCAGTGCTAGAAGGCAGGGGGCGGATTATTACAATGAGCAGTTCTTC. The encoded protein is CSARRQGADYYNEQFF.

The CDR3 reads CATSRDPKGLALQFF. The CDR3 region has the DNA TGTGCCACCAGCAGAGATCCGAAAGGCCTAGCTTTGCAGTTCTTC. This chain joins TRBV15 and TRBJ2-1; perhaps TRBD2 as D (5 bases). The CDR3 is made up of 15 amino acids. Germline CDR1 reads LNHNV; CDR2 reads YYDKDF (reference sequence). The V end was cut by 0 bases, the J end by 12 bases, with 18 bases between. Drawing the rest from reference TRBV15 and TRBJ2-1, the complete variable domain is DAMVIQNPRYQVTQFGKPVTLSCSQTLNHNVMYWYQQKSSQAPKLLFHYYDKDFNNEADTPDNFQSRRPNTSFCFLDIRSPGLGDTAMYLCATSRDPKGLALQFFGPGTRLTVL.

Only a few counts were recorded for this clonotype. This chain links TRBV7-8 with TRBJ2-3; D perhaps matches TRBD1 (5 bases). Trimming removed 7 bases at V and 2 bases at J, with 13 bases between. Looked up from germline, CDR1 is SGHVS and CDR2 is FQNEAQ. The CDR3 contains 14 residues. The CDR3 protein is CASTQGGYTDTQYF. The CDR3 bases are TGTGCCAGCACCCAGGGCGGCTACACAGATACGCAGTATTTT.

A few counts support this clonotype. The rearrangement uses TRBV28 and TRBJ1-5; D gene ambiguous. This CDR3 region has 14 residues. Trimming took off 4 bases at V and 1 base at J, with 8 bases between the two ends. Germline CDR1 is MDHEN and CDR2 is SYDVKM. The CDR3 DNA reads TGTGCCAGCAGTTCCGGGCTGAGCAATCAGCCCCAGCATTTT. This translates into CASSSGLSNQPQHF.

This chain links TRBV18 with TRBJ2-2; 8 nucleotides align to TRBD1. CDR1 and CDR2 from the germline V gene are KGHSH and LQKENI. This CDR3 is built from 15 residues. The J segment lost 4 bases and the V segment lost 5 bases, leaving 6 bases of the junction unmatched. This chain's CDR3 is CASSGPGQVTGELFF. In nucleotides, the CDR3 is TGTGCCAGCTCAGGGCCGGGACAGGTCACCGGGGAGCTGTTTTTT. The variable domain in full, with the rest retrieved from reference TRBV18 and TRBJ2-2, is NAGVMQNPRHLVRRRGQEARLRCSPMKGHSHVYWYRQLPEEGLKFMVYLQKENIIDESGMPKERFSAEFPKEGPSILRIQQVVRGDSAAYFCASSGPGQVTGELFFGEGSRLTVL.

This clonotype was seen a handful of times. The genes are TRBV27 and TRBJ1-5; no clear D gene. Trimming stripped 11 bases from V and 2 bases from J, with 7 bases between. CDR1 MNHEY and CDR2 SMNVEV come from the germline V gene (reference sequence). The CDR3 has 11 amino acids. This CDR3 is CAAGGNQPQHF. The CDR3 DNA sequence: TGTGCCGCCGGGGGCAATCAGCCCCAGCATTTT.

This clonotype appeared a single time. The rearrangement links TRBV25-1 to TRBJ1-1, with D perhaps matching TRBD1 (5 bases). The V and J ends lost 2 bases and 0 bases respectively, with 10 bases between them. Germline V lookup: CDR1 MGHDK, CDR2 SYGVNS. This CDR3 is built from 15 residues. This chain's CDR3 is CASSELGALNTEAFF. As DNA, the CDR3 is TGTGCCAGCAGTGAACTTGGGGCCCTGAACACTGAAGCTTTCTTT. The full variable domain, with the rest looked up from reference TRBV25-1 and TRBJ1-1, is EADIYQTPRYLVIGTGKKITLECSQTMGHDKMYWYQQDPGMELHLIHYSYGVNSTEKGDLSSESTVSRIRTEHFPLTLESARPSHTSQYLCASSELGALNTEAFFGQGTRLTVV.

The genes are TRBV19 and TRBJ1-2, with D possibly being TRBD1 (5 bases). Germline assignment: CDR1 LNHDA and CDR2 SQIVND (reference sequence). V was shortened by 0 bases and J by 2 bases, with 7 bases between the two germline ends. The CDR3 is 14 residues long. The CDR3 nucleotides are TGTGCCAGTAGTATAGAAAGGGGAAACTATGGCTACACCTTC. Translating gives CASSIERGNYGYTF. Based on the CDR3 plus reference TRBV19 and TRBJ1-2, the full variable domain is DGGITQSPKYLFRKEGQNVTLSCEQNLNHDAMYWYRQDPGQGLRLIYYSQIVNDFQKGDIAEGYSVSREKKESFPLTVTSAQKNPTAFYLCASSIERGNYGYTFGSGTRLTVV.

This chain links TRBV3-1 with TRBJ2-7, with unresolved D. CDR3 length: 14 residues. The germline V and J ends were trimmed by 4 bases and 0 bases, with 10 bases remaining between them. Per germline, CDR1 LGHDT and CDR2 YNNKEL (reference sequence). CDR3 region: CASSLTTSSYEQYF. The CDR3 nucleotides are TGTGCCAGCAGCCTTACGACTTCCTCCTACGAGCAGTACTTC.

The table lists this clonotype with a few counts. The chain recombines TRBV11-2 with TRBJ2-7; TRBD2 matches 7 bases. V lost 4 bases, J lost 6 bases, and 12 bases stayed unmatched. This CDR3 spans 15 amino acids. CDR1 SGHAT and CDR2 FQNNGV come from the germline V gene. CDR3 amino acids: CASSWIGLGEGEQYF. CDR3 DNA sequence: TGTGCCAGCAGCTGGATAGGATTGGGGGAGGGCGAGCAGTACTTC.

The rearrangement links TRBV28 to TRBJ2-5; either TRBD1 or TRBD2 may fit D (5 bases each). The CDR3 length is 16 residues. V was pared by 4 bases and J by 1 base, with 16 bases between. CDR1 MDHEN and CDR2 SYDVKM come from the germline V gene. CDR3 protein: CASSSLGTDSQETQYF. The CDR3 DNA follows: TGTGCCAGCAGTTCACTGGGGACGGATTCCCAAGAGACCCAGTACTTC.

The rearrangement joins TRBV6-5 to TRBJ2-4, with D perhaps matching TRBD2 (6 bases). This CDR3 region has 17 residues. V dropped 0 bases and J dropped 0 bases, with 12 bases sitting between them. The V gene's germline CDR1 is MNHEY and CDR2 SVGAGI. The CDR3 sequence is CASSYSILGLAKNIQYF. The CDR3 DNA is TGTGCCAGCAGTTACTCGATACTGGGACTAGCCAAAAACATTCAGTACTTC.

In its sample, this clonotype was seen a few times. The chain couples TRBV7-9 to TRBJ1-5; D remains ambiguous. The V end was cut by 1 base, the J end by 1 base, with 5 bases between. The germline gives CDR1 SEHNR, CDR2 FQNEAQ (reference sequence). The CDR3 is 14 residues long. The DNA for the CDR3 is TGTGCCAGCAGCTTAGGCCACAGCAATCAGCCCCAGCATTTT. Translation gives CASSLGHSNQPQHF.

By share, this clonotype ranks as large. The chain's CDR3 is CASSLGPGDSPLHF. For the CDR3, the DNA is TGTGCCAGCAGCTTAGGCCCGGGGGATTCACCCCTCCACTTT. This chain joins TRBV7-9 and TRBJ1-6; a possible D gene is TRBD1 (5 bases). Germline assignment: CDR1 SEHNR and CDR2 FQNEAQ (reference sequence). V dropped 1 base and J dropped 8 bases, with 9 bases sitting between them. The CDR3 totals 14 residues.

The chain carries TRBV18 and TRBJ1-6; D gene ambiguous. The germline V and J ends were trimmed by 4 bases and 9 bases, with 13 bases remaining between them. CDR3 length equals 14 residues. The V gene's germline CDR1 is KGHSH and CDR2 LQKENI. The CDR3: CASSRRETGSPLHF. CDR3 bases: TGTGCCAGCTCACGAAGGGAAACGGGTTCACCCCTCCACTTT.